This TCR beta chain was recovered during a study of T-cell memory formation after mild COVID-19. Study conclusions and caveats: Clones that got smaller from day 15 to 85 had even CD4/CD8, while clones growing later tipped toward CD4+. Some responding clones appeared in pre-infection memory, suggesting cross-reactive memory joined. Those CD4+ clones that contracted were mainly in CM and EM (CD8+ ones in EMRA).

TCRdb independently ran MiXCR on the 5' RACE reads; one entry per CDR3 protein. The sample shows about 560,000 distinct CDR3 sequences, around 16% of them seen only once. This CDR3 comprises 16 residues. CDR1 is MNHEY, CDR2 SVGAGI, per germline. Trimming cost V 2 bases and J 5 bases; bases outside gene matches: 10. This clonotype has only a few counts. Its target is unknown. The rearrangement uses TRBV6-5 and TRBJ2-3; 7 bases line up with TRBD1. Sequencing was performed on PBMCs or a T cell subset sorted from them (not recorded which). The sequence was collected from an adult woman who had mild COVID-19 (a few samples of this study predate the infection). Cell type and time point are not known. CDR3 bases: TGTGCCAGCAGTTACAACGGCCAGGGGGTGTTAGATACGCAGTATTTT. It specifies CASSYNGQGVLDTQYF.